These 26 T cell receptor beta chains share one sample of origin, sequenced in a study of cytomegalovirus exposure and HLA in healthy donors. The study ran its PCR with 60 Vbeta and 13 Jbeta primers. Using immunoSEQ multiplex PCR, the repertoire was profiled, and TCRdb retains in-frame clones only, with some absent. The sample includes 75,000 to 90,000 clones, about 85% of them seen just once. Sequenced sample: PBMCs. All receptors come from a man in his forties in good health and CMV-seropositive.

This clone showed up just a few times. The chain employs TRBV6-4 and TRBJ2-3, with 15 bases lining up with TRBD2. CDR1 and CDR2 (germline): MRHNA, SNTAGT. This CDR3 is 15 amino acids long. Trimming removed 5 bases from V and 5 bases from J; junction bases left unmatched: 2. DNA of the CDR3: TGTGCCAGCAGTTTGGGACTAGCGGGAGGAGATACGCAGTATTTT. This sequence encodes CASSLGLAGGDTQYF.

The V and J genes are TRBV10-2 and TRBJ1-2, with TRBD1 matching 7 bases. This CDR3 contains 14 residues. Germline assignment: CDR1 WSHSY and CDR2 SAAADI. Losses at the gene ends were 3 bases for V and 11 bases for J; bases not matched to a gene: 12. In DNA, the CDR3 is TGCGCCAGCAGTGAAACCGGGACAGCGAGGTCTTACACCTTC. Protein product: CASSETGTARSYTF.

This chain connects TRBV5-6 to TRBJ2-1; weak D call: TRBD2 (6 bases). The CDR3 runs to 15 residues. V lost 2 bases to trimming and J lost 4 bases, with 13 bases between them. CDR1 is SGHDT, CDR2 YYEEEE, per germline. This CDR3 reads CASSFGRGGYNEQFF. CDR3 DNA: TGTGCCAGCAGCTTTGGCCGGGGAGGATACAATGAGCAGTTCTTC. Supplemented by reference TRBV5-6 and TRBJ2-1, the full variable domain reads DAGVTQSPTHLIKTRGQQVTLRCSPKSGHDTVSWYQQALGQGPQFIFQYYEEEERQRGNFPDRFSGHQFPNYSSELNVNALLLGDSALYLCASSFGRGGYNEQFFGPGTRLTVL.

J is TRBJ2-7 and V is TRBV25-1, with D maybe TRBD2 (6 bases). The germline V gene has CDR1 MGHDK and CDR2 SYGVNS. The CDR3 has 14 amino acids. Trimming left V 1 base short and J 4 bases short, with 11 bases between. The CDR3, as DNA: TGTGCCAGCAGTGAATCTGCGGGACTGTACGAGCAGTACTTC. Its protein product is CASSESAGLYEQYF.

Concerning this clone: One end of the junction is discordant with germline, which a read error may explain. CDR3 region: CASKGQNSRLHF. The CDR3 DNA reads as TGTGCCAGCAAGGGACAAAATTCACGCCTCCACTTT. The V gene is TRBV2, the J gene TRBJ1-6; D might be TRBD1 (6 bases). The CDR3 has 12 residues. Per germline, CDR1 SNHLY and CDR2 FYNNEI.

J is TRBJ2-5 and V is TRBV25-1; perhaps TRBD2 as D (6 bases). Judging by the DNA end, TRBJ2-7 fits better; the J call may be wrong. Germline CDR1 and CDR2: MGHDK and SYGVNS. The CDR3 covers 12 residues. The CDR3 loop reads CASSGGPYEQYF. The CDR3 coding sequence is TGTGCCAGCAGCGGGGGACCATACGAGCAGTACTTC.

The chain couples TRBV6-5 to TRBJ2-2; D remains ambiguous. Deletions cut 0 bases from V and 7 bases from J, with 9 bases between. CDR1 MNHEY and CDR2 SVGAGI come from the germline V gene. The CDR3 runs to 14 residues. In DNA, the CDR3 is TGTGCCAGCAGTTACTCGCGGAATGGCGGGGAGCTGTTTTTT. Protein product: CASSYSRNGGELFF.

The J gene is TRBJ2-5, the V gene TRBV11-2; weak D call: TRBD1 (6 bases). V was cut by 5 bases and J by 1 base, with 14 bases left in between. The CDR3 has 15 amino acids. The germline gives CDR1 SGHAT, CDR2 FQNNGV. The CDR3 bases are TGTGCCAGCAGCCCCCCCCCACAGGGCCAAGAGACCCAGTACTTC. It specifies CASSPPPQGQETQYF.

This rearrangement joins TRBV5-8 to TRBJ2-7; D gene uncertain. V lost 0 bases to trimming and J lost 7 bases, with 11 bases between them. The CDR3 sequence is 13 residues long. Germline CDR1 and CDR2: SGHTS and YDEGEE. DNA of the CDR3: TGTGCCAGCAGCTTGGCCTGGCAGGAAGAGCAGTACTTC. Protein sequence: CASSLAWQEEQYF.

The chain combines TRBV6-1 with TRBJ2-1; tentatively, D is TRBD1 (6 bases). Trimming shortened V by 5 bases and J by 3 bases, and 14 bases separated the two germline ends. The germline gives CDR1 MNHNS, CDR2 SASEGT. The CDR3 is 15 residues long. CDR3 in DNA: TGTGCCAGCAGTATTAGTACAGGGCGCTACAATGAGCAGTTCTTC. Residues: CASSISTGRYNEQFF.

The chain has TRBV19 and TRBJ1-4, with 11 positions matching TRBD1. Germline V CDR1 and CDR2: LNHDA, SQIVND (reference sequence). Trimming cost V 6 bases and J 4 bases; bases outside gene matches: 7. The CDR3 contains 16 residues. For the CDR3, the DNA is TGTGCCAGTAGCATTCCGGGACAGGGGGGTAATGAAAAACTGTTTTTT. Its translation: CASSIPGQGGNEKLFF. The full variable domain, rest sourced from reference TRBV19 and TRBJ1-4, is DGGITQSPKYLFRKEGQNVTLSCEQNLNHDAMYWYRQDPGQGLRLIYYSQIVNDFQKGDIAEGYSVSREKKESFPLTVTSAQKNPTAFYLCASSIPGQGGNEKLFFGSGTQLSVL.

This chain links TRBV18 with TRBJ2-7; 9 bases agree with TRBD1. The CDR3 totals 14 residues. Germline values: CDR1 KGHSH, CDR2 LQKENI. With V trimmed by 3 bases and J by 5 bases, 5 bases remained unmatched. CDR3 residues: CASSPYRGQNEQYF. CDR3 sequence (DNA): TGTGCCAGCTCACCCTACAGGGGGCAGAACGAGCAGTACTTC.

J is TRBJ2-5 and V is TRBV6-1, with D uncertain. CDR1 is MNHNS, CDR2 SASEGT, per germline. This CDR3 is built from 11 residues. With 5 bases removed from V and 4 bases from J, the gap between germline ends came to 5 bases. CDR3 sequence (DNA): TGTGCCAGCAGTCTACTAGAGACCCAGTACTTC. Amino acids: CASSLLETQYF.

J is TRBJ2-7 and V is TRBV25-1; D not certain. CDR1 and CDR2 (germline): MGHDK, SYGVNS. Trimming stripped 3 bases from V and 0 bases from J, with 12 bases between. CDR3 length: 15 amino acids. This CDR3 reads CASSDLLGGSYEQYF. CDR3 coding DNA: TGTGCCAGCAGTGATCTCCTAGGCGGCTCCTACGAGCAGTACTTC.

CDR3 in DNA: TGCGCCAGCAGCTTGGGGGCCGGGGCCTACGAGCAGTACTTC. Its translation: CASSLGAGAYEQYF. The gene calls are TRBV5-1 and TRBJ2-7; D possibly corresponds to TRBD2 (5 bases). Germline lookup yields CDR1 SGHRS and CDR2 YFSETQ. The V end lost 0 bases, the J end lost 2 bases, and 9 bases lay between the germline ends. The CDR3 covers 14 residues.

This chain uses TRBV11-3 with TRBJ1-1; D gene unclear. The CDR3 is 13 residues long. CDR1 and CDR2 (germline): SGHNT, YENEEA. The ends were cut back, 6 bases at V and 1 base at J, with 9 bases in the middle. CDR3 coding DNA: TGTGCCAGCAGACTGACGGGGAACACTGAAGCTTTCTTT. Its translation is CASRLTGNTEAFF.

Regarding this clone: The sample holds other DNA sequences that translate to the same CDR3. V usage is TRBV6-1 and J usage is TRBJ2-7, with a weak D call TRBD1 (5 bases). The ends were cut back, 4 bases at V and 2 bases at J, with 9 bases in the middle. The CDR3 is made up of 13 amino acids. The germline V gene encodes CDR1 MNHNS and CDR2 SASEGT. The CDR3 DNA follows: TGTGCCAGCAGTGCCCAAGGGGCCTACGAGCAGTACTTC. Amino acid sequence: CASSAQGAYEQYF.

The table lists this clone with a few counts. V usage is TRBV5-6 and J usage is TRBJ2-7; 8 bases line up with TRBD1. There are 15 residues in the CDR3. Trimming took 4 bases from V and 6 from J; bases not matched to a gene: 12. Germline CDR1 SGHDT, CDR2 YYEEEE. The DNA of the CDR3 is TGTGCCAGCAGCCAAATCAAAGCCAGGGGGCGCGAGCAGTACTTC. The encoded protein is CASSQIKARGREQYF.

The chain combines TRBV6-1 with TRBJ2-2; 8 bases match TRBD1. Germline V gene sequence: CDR1 MNHNS, CDR2 SASEGT. V gave up 7 bases and J gave up 2 bases; unmatched junction bases: 3. The CDR3 is made up of 14 amino acids. The CDR3 sequence is CASNGQGNTGELFF. The CDR3 DNA reads TGTGCCAGCAACGGACAGGGAAACACCGGGGAGCTGTTTTTT.

As to this clone: At one boundary the junction diverges from the germline segment, which might be a read error. The identical CDR3 is also encoded by other nucleotide sequences in the sample. The rearrangement links TRBV11-1 to TRBJ2-7; TRBD1 aligns across 10 bases. The germline gives CDR1 SGHAT, CDR2 FQDESV (reference sequence). This CDR3 comprises 15 residues. The CDR3 region is CASRAGTGVTYEQYF. The CDR3 bases are TGCGCCAGCAGAGCCGGGACAGGGGTCACCTACGAGCAGTACTTC.

CDR3 region: CAWSPPRDRVYQPQHF. The CDR3 DNA reads as TGTGCCTGGAGCCCGCCCCGGGACAGGGTTTATCAGCCCCAGCATTTT. The V call is TRBV30, the J call TRBJ1-5; 9 bases are shared with TRBD1. The CDR3 has 16 residues. Per germline, CDR1 GTSNPN and CDR2 SVGIG (reference sequence). J lost 5 bases, V lost 3 bases, and 11 bases had no gene match.

The rearrangement uses TRBV5-1 and TRBJ1-1, with no clear D. This CDR3 has 13 amino acids. Germline V gene data show CDR1 as SGHRS and CDR2 as YFSETQ. V gave up 6 bases and J gave up 2 bases, with 11 bases separating them. The CDR3 region has the DNA TGCGCCAGCATGGTAGAAGCCAACACTGAAGCTTTCTTT. Amino acids: CASMVEANTEAFF. The complete variable domain, with remaining parts taken from reference TRBV5-1 and TRBJ1-1, reads KAGVTQTPRYLIKTRGQQVTLSCSPISGHRSVSWYQQTPGQGLQFLFEYFSETQRNKGNFPGRFSGRQFSNSRSEMNVSTLELGDSALYLCASMVEANTEAFFGQGTRLTVV.

In this sample, this clone turned up once. V and J are TRBV2 and TRBJ1-2; 9 bases are a match to TRBD1. The trim removed 8 bases at V and 2 bases at J, leaving 12 bases unmatched. CDR1 and CDR2 (germline): SNHLY, FYNNEI. The CDR3 consists of 16 residues. CDR3 sequence: CASAPTGTGSNYGYTF. DNA of the CDR3: TGTGCCAGCGCGCCGACTGGGACAGGGTCAAACTATGGCTACACCTTC. The full variable domain, with the rest looked up from reference TRBV2 and TRBJ1-2, is EPEVTQTPSHQVTQMGQEVILRCVPISNHLYFYWYRQILGQKVEFLVSFYNNEISEKSEIFDDQFSVERPDGSNFTLKIRSTKLEDSAMYFCASAPTGTGSNYGYTFGSGTRLTVV.

The chain carries TRBV12-5 and TRBJ2-5; 8 bases line up with TRBD2. This CDR3 is built from 14 residues. Losses at the gene ends were 3 bases for V and 1 base for J; bases not matched to a gene: 1. From germline, CDR1 is LGHNT and CDR2 FRNRAP. CDR3 in amino acids: CASGFGTSQETQYF. The CDR3 nucleotides read TGTGCTAGTGGTTTCGGGACTAGCCAAGAGACCCAGTACTTC.

A note on this clone: The sample holds other DNA sequences that translate to the same CDR3. The chain has TRBV29-1 and TRBJ2-7; D call uncertain. The ends were cut back, 6 bases at V and 1 base at J, with 10 bases in the middle. The CDR3 covers 12 residues. CDR1 SQVTM and CDR2 ANQGSEA come from the germline V gene. The CDR3 nucleotides read TGCAGCGTCGGTCAGACTTCCTACGAGCAGTACTTC. It translates to CSVGQTSYEQYF.

The chain employs TRBV5-1 and TRBJ1-6; TRBD1 is a possible D gene (6 bases). The CDR3 length is 15 residues. The germline V and J ends were trimmed by 0 bases and 6 bases, with 10 bases remaining between them. In germline, CDR1 is SGHRS, CDR2 YFSETQ. This chain's CDR3 is CASSLDRVGNSPLHF. For the CDR3, the DNA is TGCGCCAGCAGCTTGGACAGGGTTGGTAATTCACCCCTCCACTTT. The full variable domain, rest sourced from reference TRBV5-1 and TRBJ1-6, is KAGVTQTPRYLIKTRGQQVTLSCSPISGHRSVSWYQQTPGQGLQFLFEYFSETQRNKGNFPGRFSGRQFSNSRSEMNVSTLELGDSALYLCASSLDRVGNSPLHFGNGTRLTVT.